Shown below are 23 T cell receptor beta chains from a single sample sequenced in a study of blood T cell repertoires in COVID-19. Clones were read by immunoSEQ multiplex PCR, and TCRdb kept only the in-frame ones, dropping some. There are 200,000 or so clones in the sample; 84% occur only once, and approximately 1.8% lies in the top ten. Sequencing used PBMCs or T cells enriched from blood (not recorded which). These receptors were taken from a man in his sixties who had recovered from COVID-19.

The rearrangement uses TRBV5-1 and TRBJ1-6, with D possibly TRBD1 on 6 matching bases. The V end was cut by 2 bases, the J end by 10 bases, with 7 bases between. The CDR3 is made up of 12 amino acids. Germline values: CDR1 SGHRS, CDR2 YFSETQ. DNA of the CDR3: TGCGCCAGCAGCTTACAGGGATCACCCCTCCACTTT. It codes for CASSLQGSPLHF.

The V and J genes are TRBV6-2 or TRBV6-3 and TRBJ1-5; 7 positions match TRBD1. Germline-derived CDR1 and CDR2 are MNHEY and SVGEGT. V dropped 4 bases and J dropped 3; count of bases not matched to a gene: 9. CDR3 length: 16 amino acids. CDR3: CASSFVRGKNNQPQHF. The CDR3 nucleotides are TGTGCCAGCAGTTTTGTCAGGGGGAAGAACAATCAGCCCCAGCATTTT.

This chain joins TRBV29-1 and TRBJ1-1; D unclear. Germline values: CDR1 SQVTM, CDR2 ANQGSEA. This CDR3 is built from 12 residues. The V and J ends lost 3 bases and 5 bases respectively, with 10 bases between them. CDR3 sequence: CSVEGAGTEAFF. In DNA form, the CDR3 reads TGCAGCGTTGAGGGCGCGGGTACTGAAGCTTTCTTT.

Worth noting for this clone: Additional DNA sequences in this sample encode the identical CDR3. The chain combines TRBV7-9 with TRBJ2-1, with 8 bases matching TRBD1. Germline V gene lookup returns CDR1 SEHNR and CDR2 FQNEAQ (reference sequence). The CDR3 extends over 14 amino acids. The J segment lost 2 bases and the V segment lost 3 bases, leaving 0 bases of the junction unmatched. The DNA of the CDR3 is TGTGCCAGCAGCTTGACAGGGGCCTACAATGAGCAGTTCTTC. The encoded protein is CASSLTGAYNEQFF.

The rearrangement joins TRBV10-3 to TRBJ2-7; D possibly corresponds to TRBD1 (6 bases). The CDR3 is made up of 14 amino acids. The germline CDR1 and CDR2 sequences are ENHRY and SYGVKD. V lost 6 bases, J lost 2 bases, and 14 bases lay in between. This CDR3 reads CAIRPGTNAYEQYF. DNA of the CDR3: TGTGCCATCAGACCCGGGACAAATGCCTACGAGCAGTACTTC.

J is TRBJ1-4 and V is TRBV7-2; tentatively, D is TRBD1 (5 bases). Germline V gene lookup returns CDR1 SGHTA and CDR2 FQGNSA. V was shortened by 1 base and J by 7 bases, with 16 bases between the two germline ends. CDR3 length equals 16 residues. CDR3: CASSLGQVQGGEKLFF. The CDR3 DNA reads as TGTGCCAGCAGCTTAGGGCAGGTTCAGGGAGGTGAAAAACTGTTTTTT.

The genes are TRBV11-3 and TRBJ2-6; perhaps TRBD1 as D (7 bases). CDR1 and CDR2 (germline): SGHNT, YENEEA. V was trimmed by 5 bases and J by 0 bases, leaving 17 bases between them. The CDR3 extends over 18 amino acids. In DNA form, the CDR3 reads TGTGCCAGCAGCACACGGAGGGACAGCTACTCTGGGGCCAACGTCCTGACTTTC. Its protein product is CASSTRRDSYSGANVLTF.

The V and J genes are TRBV27 and TRBJ2-5, with D maybe TRBD1 (6 bases). This CDR3 spans 16 amino acids. The V end lost 5 bases, the J end lost 0 bases, and 16 bases lay between the germline ends. Germline assignment: CDR1 MNHEY and CDR2 SMNVEV (reference sequence). In DNA form, the CDR3 reads TGTGCCAGCAGTCTGACAGGATTCAACTACCAAGAGACCCAGTACTTC. Its translation is CASSLTGFNYQETQYF.

This clone came up a few times. The chain combines TRBV20-1 with TRBJ2-7; weak D call: TRBD2 (6 bases). V lost 6 bases and J lost 5, with 20 bases in between. Germline CDR1 is DFQATT and CDR2 is SNEGSKA (reference sequence). CDR3 length: 14 amino acids. This CDR3 reads CSASLGGEFDEQYF. Written as DNA, the CDR3 is TGCAGTGCGAGTCTTGGCGGGGAATTTGACGAGCAGTACTTC.

The rearrangement links TRBV19 to TRBJ1-2; D is perhaps TRBD1 (5 bases). The CDR3 runs to 13 residues. Trimming removed 2 bases from V and 4 bases from J, with 8 bases in between. CDR1 and CDR2 from the germline V gene are LNHDA and SQIVND (reference sequence). CDR3 nucleotide sequence: TGTGCCAGTAGTATATGGACAACCTATGGCTACACCTTC. Translation gives CASSIWTTYGYTF.

This clone was found many times. This chain joins TRBV5-8 and TRBJ1-5, with a possible D match to TRBD1 (5 bases). The CDR3 consists of 13 residues. In germline, CDR1 is SGHTS, CDR2 YDEGEE. V was pared by 5 bases and J by 2 bases, with 8 bases between. CDR3 nucleotide sequence: TGTGCCAGCAGATCGACAGGCAATCAGCCCCAGCATTTT. Translating gives CASRSTGNQPQHF.

This chain uses TRBV19 with TRBJ1-5; D may be TRBD1 (5 bases). V lost 6 bases and J 0 bases, leaving 6 bases between the germline ends. CDR3 size: 13 residues. Looked up from germline, CDR1 is LNHDA and CDR2 is SQIVND (reference sequence). CDR3 sequence (DNA): TGTGCCAGTAGGACAGCTAGCAATCAGCCCCAGCATTTT. Amino acid sequence: CASRTASNQPQHF.

The chain has TRBV9 and TRBJ2-7, with 16 bases that match TRBD2. J was trimmed by 4 bases and V by 3 bases; bases with no gene match: 4. The germline V gene encodes CDR1 SGDLS and CDR2 YYNGEE. This CDR3 contains 16 residues. The CDR3: CASSAGLAGGLYEQYF. The CDR3 nucleotides are TGTGCCAGCAGCGCGGGACTAGCGGGGGGGCTGTACGAGCAGTACTTC.

This sequence joins TRBV5-1 and TRBJ2-2; 8 nucleotides line up with TRBD2. CDR1 and CDR2 (germline): SGHRS, YFSETQ. The J segment lost 4 bases and the V segment lost 6 bases, leaving 11 bases of the junction unmatched. This CDR3 comprises 16 residues. CDR3 loop: CASTLAGSPRTGELFF. CDR3 DNA sequence: TGCGCCAGCACATTAGCGGGGAGTCCCCGCACCGGGGAGCTGTTTTTT.

The V call is TRBV6-1, the J call TRBJ1-5, with D hard to call. The V end lost 6 bases, the J end lost 2 bases, and 14 bases lay between the germline ends. Germline lookup yields CDR1 MNHNS and CDR2 SASEGT. This CDR3 has 15 residues. CDR3 nucleotide sequence: TGTGCCAGCAGGCTCGAGGGTGGTGGCAATCAGCCCCAGCATTTT. Its translation is CASRLEGGGNQPQHF.

V is TRBV11-3 and J is TRBJ1-2; unclear D gene. Trimming left V 1 base short and J 4 bases short, with 10 bases between. Germline V gives CDR1 SGHNT, CDR2 YENEEA. The CDR3 contains 14 residues. In DNA form, the CDR3 reads TGTGCCAGCAGCTTAGCCGCGCGTGGCTATGGCTACACCTTC. Amino acid sequence: CASSLAARGYGYTF.

The chain carries TRBV18 and TRBJ1-4; 7 bases map to TRBD1. CDR3 length: 17 residues. Germline trimming cut 2 bases from V and 4 bases from J; bases unmatched to any gene: 10. From germline, CDR1 is KGHSH and CDR2 LQKENI. CDR3 sequence (DNA): TGTGCCAGCTCACCAAGACTTCCGGGACAGCGTAATGAAAAACTGTTTTTT. It encodes CASSPRLPGQRNEKLFF.

The chain carries TRBV7-2 and TRBJ2-2; D not resolved. CDR1 and CDR2 from the germline V gene are SGHTA and FQGNSA. The CDR3 runs to 16 residues. V was clipped by 2 bases and J by 0 bases, with 10 bases between them. CDR3 protein: CASSLRGPTNTGELFF. As DNA, the CDR3 is TGTGCCAGCAGCTTACGTGGCCCAACGAACACCGGGGAGCTGTTTTTT.

The chain carries TRBV9 and TRBJ1-1; 8 bases map to TRBD1. Germline loops: CDR1 SGDLS, CDR2 YYNGEE. This CDR3 has 16 amino acids. V was clipped by 0 bases and J by 4 bases; unmatched bases: 8. CDR3 coding DNA: TGTGCCAGCAGCGTAGCCCCAGGACAGGGCGGCACTGAAGCTTTCTTT. This sequence encodes CASSVAPGQGGTEAFF.

V usage is TRBV24-1 and J usage is TRBJ2-1; 9 positions match TRBD2. The germline CDR1 and CDR2 sequences are KGHDR and SFDVKD. The CDR3 consists of 16 residues. J lost 7 bases, V lost 2 bases, and 8 bases had no gene match. CDR3 coding DNA: TGTGCCACCAGTGATTCTCGCGGGGGGGCTCCGAATGAGCAGTTCTTC. Translation: CATSDSRGGAPNEQFF.

The chain employs TRBV7-8 and TRBJ1-4, with D perhaps matching TRBD1 (5 bases). The V gene lost 5 bases and the J gene lost 1 base, with 20 bases spanning the gap. The germline V gene encodes CDR1 SGHVS and CDR2 FQNEAQ. This CDR3 has 18 residues. The CDR3 loop reads CASSDNRVRVGTNEKLFF. In DNA form, the CDR3 reads TGTGCCAGCAGCGATAATCGAGTCAGGGTCGGAACTAATGAAAAACTGTTTTTT.

This sequence joins TRBV12-3 or TRBV12-4 and TRBJ1-5; no firm D call. Trimming removed 1 base from V and 5 bases from J, with 6 bases in between. This CDR3 contains 13 residues. DNA for the CDR3: TGTGCCAGCAGTTTAGGGCGGGATCAGCCCCAGCATTTT. Protein product: CASSLGRDQPQHF.

This clone was observed a handful of times. The rearrangement joins TRBV5-5 to TRBJ1-1, with a tentative D call TRBD1 (5 bases). From germline, CDR1 is SGHKS and CDR2 YYEKEE (reference sequence). The CDR3 length is 17 residues. Trimming removed 1 base at V and 1 base at J, with 17 bases between. CDR3: CASSLSKGLNRNTEAFF. CDR3 DNA sequence: TGTGCCAGCAGCTTGAGCAAGGGACTTAATAGGAACACTGAAGCTTTCTTT.